One T cell receptor beta chain is described in this entry. Other DNA sequences of this sample code for an identical CDR3. The germline V gene encodes CDR1 SGHDT and CDR2 YYEEEE. The germline V and J ends were trimmed by 0 bases and 2 bases, with 5 bases remaining between them. CDR3 length: 13 amino acids. This sample is part of a study of blood T cell repertoires in COVID-19. On the study more broadly: Italy, Spain and the United States were the sources of the convalescent and acute COVID-19 samples.

This table comes from immunoSEQ multiplex PCR, and its TCRdb copy is limited to in-frame clones, with some not included. This table has 250,000 to 350,000 clones, around 88% appearing once. The sample was peripheral blood. The rearrangement uses TRBV5-6 and TRBJ1-2; D call uncertain. The TCR comes from a woman in her 70s with COVID-19, enrolled during active disease. This CDR3 is CASSLGQNYGYTF. CDR3 in DNA: TGTGCCAGCAGCTTGGGGCAAAACTATGGCTACACCTTC.